The 11 T cell receptor beta chains below were found in one sample sequenced in a study of T-cell memory formation after mild COVID-19. TCRdb recomputed calls from the 5' RACE reads with MiXCR, one row per CDR3 protein. The sample lists some 180,000 distinct CDR3 sequences, less than 20% occurring once. The sample taken for sequencing was PBMCs or a T cell subset sorted from them (not recorded which). These receptors were collected from a man aged 18-30 years who had mild COVID-19 (a few samples of this study predate the infection). Cell type and time point are not known.

The rearrangement links TRBV5-4 to TRBJ1-1; maybe TRBD1 (6 bases). The CDR3 covers 13 residues. V lost 6 bases to trimming and J lost 4 bases, with 13 bases between them. Germline V gene data show CDR1 as SGHNT and CDR2 as YYREEE (reference sequence). CDR3 coding DNA: TGTGCCAGCAAGCCTAACAGGGCCACTGAAGCTTTCTTT. This gives the protein CASKPNRATEAFF. The full variable domain, its missing parts supplied by reference TRBV5-4 and TRBJ1-1, is ETGVTQSPTHLIKTRGQQVTLRCSSQSGHNTVSWYQQALGQGPQFIFQYYREEENGRGNFPPRFSGLQFPNYSSELNVNALELDDSALYLCASKPNRATEAFFGQGTRLTVV.

This clonotype was detected a few times. The chain links TRBV4-3 to TRBJ2-7, with D perhaps matching TRBD2 (6 bases). The CDR3 runs to 14 residues. V lost 4 bases and J 5 bases, leaving 15 bases between the germline ends. The V gene's germline CDR1 is LGHNA and CDR2 YSLEER. The CDR3 nucleotides are TGCGCCAGCAGCCCCGGGGGTTTCGAGGACGAGCAGTACTTC. This translates into CASSPGGFEDEQYF.

V and J are TRBV20-1 and TRBJ1-2; possible D gene TRBD1, 5 bases. This CDR3 region has 12 residues. CDR1 is DFQATT and CDR2 is SNEGSKA in the germline V gene (reference sequence). The CDR3 reads CAKGPTNYGYTF. The CDR3 region has the DNA TGCGCAAAGGGGCCAACTAACTATGGCTACACCTTC.

The chain links TRBV7-2 to TRBJ1-5; tentatively, D is TRBD1 (6 bases). CDR1 and CDR2 (germline): SGHTA, FQGNSA. V shed 6 bases and J shed 6 bases, with 18 bases lying between them. This CDR3 is 15 amino acids long. The CDR3 here is CASSLTGTYSQPQHF. DNA of the CDR3: TGTGCCAGCAGTCTTACAGGGACTTACAGTCAGCCCCAGCATTTT.

This clonotype was seen ten or more times. V and J are TRBV5-1 and TRBJ2-1; possibly TRBD1 or TRBD2 for D (6 bases each). The germline V and J ends were trimmed by 4 bases and 4 bases, with 12 bases remaining between them. Germline CDR1 SGHRS, CDR2 YFSETQ. The CDR3 loop spans 14 amino acids. CDR3 DNA: TGCGCCAGCAGCCCCGGGGGCATTTACAATGAGCAGTTCTTC. Translating it yields CASSPGGIYNEQFF. The variable domain in full, completed from reference TRBV5-1 and TRBJ2-1, reads KAGVTQTPRYLIKTRGQQVTLSCSPISGHRSVSWYQQTPGQGLQFLFEYFSETQRNKGNFPGRFSGRQFSNSRSEMNVSTLELGDSALYLCASSPGGIYNEQFFGPGTRLTVL.

This clonotype has a handful of counts. The V call is TRBV2, the J call TRBJ2-1, with a weak D call TRBD2 (6 bases). This CDR3 region has 14 residues. Germline CDR1 and CDR2: SNHLY and FYNNEI. V shed 11 bases and J shed 1 base, with 15 bases lying between them. In DNA form, the CDR3 reads TGTGCCGGCGGGGCGGGGAGTTCCTACAATGAGCAGTTCTTC. Amino acid sequence: CAGGAGSSYNEQFF.

This clonotype came up a few times. The rearrangement joins TRBV6-2 or TRBV6-3 to TRBJ2-7, with D uncertain. The CDR3 sequence is 14 residues long. Germline V gene lookup returns CDR1 MNHEY and CDR2 SVGEGT. The V gene lost 5 bases and the J gene lost 4 bases, with 15 bases spanning the gap. The CDR3 is CASSSPPVGYEQYF. Written as DNA, the CDR3 is TGTGCCAGCAGTAGTCCCCCGGTCGGTTACGAGCAGTACTTC.

This clonotype was seen a few times. The rearrangement uses TRBV4-3 and TRBJ1-5; perhaps TRBD1 as D (5 bases). The V gene's germline CDR1 is LGHNA and CDR2 YSLEER. Trimming stripped 3 bases from V and 6 bases from J, with 9 bases between. The CDR3 extends over 13 amino acids. Written as DNA, the CDR3 is TGCGCCAGCAGCCAGGGGCGCACTCAGCCCCAGCATTTT. This codes for CASSQGRTQPQHF.

This clonotype was picked up a small number of times. The chain couples TRBV24-1 to TRBJ2-3; 8 positions match TRBD1. The ends lost 1 base at V and 3 bases at J; junction bases unmatched: 8. Germline-derived CDR1 and CDR2 are KGHDR and SFDVKD. The CDR3 is 17 amino acids. The CDR3 nucleotides are TGTGCCACCAGTGATTTCCGTAGGACAGGGCAGACAGATACGCAGTATTTT. It yields the protein CATSDFRRTGQTDTQYF.

The J gene is TRBJ2-7, the V gene TRBV29-1; unclear D gene. Trimming took 6 bases from V and 7 from J, leaving 25 bases between them. CDR1 SQVTM and CDR2 ANQGSEA come from the germline V gene. The CDR3 covers 15 residues. The CDR3 is CSVGLLGIGVGEQYF. CDR3 sequence (DNA): TGCAGCGTCGGGCTCTTAGGGATTGGGGTCGGGGAGCAGTACTTC.

Many counts were recorded for this clonotype. This chain links TRBV7-3 with TRBJ2-3; 10 bases align to TRBD2. V lost 8 bases, J lost 4 bases, and 12 bases stayed unmatched. Germline CDR1 reads SGHTA; CDR2 reads FQGTGA. This CDR3 contains 16 residues. CDR3 sequence (DNA): TGTGCCAGCTCCAAAGGGCCCAGCGGGGGGGCAGATACGCAGTATTTT. Its translation: CASSKGPSGGADTQYF.